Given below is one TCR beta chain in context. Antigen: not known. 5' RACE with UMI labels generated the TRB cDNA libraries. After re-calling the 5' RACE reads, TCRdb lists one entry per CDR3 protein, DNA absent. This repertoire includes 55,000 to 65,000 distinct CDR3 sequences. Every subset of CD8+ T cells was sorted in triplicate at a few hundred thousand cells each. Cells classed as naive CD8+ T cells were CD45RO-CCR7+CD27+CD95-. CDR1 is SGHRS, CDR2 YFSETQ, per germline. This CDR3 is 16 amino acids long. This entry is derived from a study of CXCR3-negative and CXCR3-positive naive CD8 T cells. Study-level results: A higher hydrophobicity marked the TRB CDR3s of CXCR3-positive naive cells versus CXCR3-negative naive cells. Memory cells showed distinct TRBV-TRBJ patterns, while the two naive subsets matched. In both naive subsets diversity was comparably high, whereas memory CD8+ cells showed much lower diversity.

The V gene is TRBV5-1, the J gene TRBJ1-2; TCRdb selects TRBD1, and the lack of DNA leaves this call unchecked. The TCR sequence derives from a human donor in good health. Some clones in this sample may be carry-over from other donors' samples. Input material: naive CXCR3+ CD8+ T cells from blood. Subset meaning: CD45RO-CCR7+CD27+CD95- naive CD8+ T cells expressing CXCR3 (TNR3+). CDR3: CASSFGDSPAGNGYTF.